This entry lists 5 T cell receptor beta chains sequenced from one sample in a study of T cell clonotyping in hematopoietic cell transplantation (dated by TCRdb to the early 2020s). Libraries came from the immunoSEQ multiplex PCR assay. Not all clones reach the TCRdb copy of this immuneACCESS table, which keeps in-frame sequences only. Checked studies attribute under half of the gap to unresolved V genes and leave the rest unexplained. A total of around 16,000 clones appear in this sample, almost 90% of them only once. The ten biggest clones cover around 2.5% of the sample. Sequenced: peripheral blood mononuclear cells. The origin of the receptors is a man in his fifties in good health. Some clones in this sample may be carry-over from other donors' samples.

This clone showed up just a few times. The J gene is TRBJ1-6, the V gene TRBV28; D remains unclear. This CDR3 spans 12 amino acids. The V gene lost 8 bases and the J gene lost 1 base, with 3 bases spanning the gap. Germline V lookup: CDR1 MDHEN, CDR2 SYDVKM. The CDR3 coding sequence is TGTGCCAGCGGGTCCTATAATTCACCCCTCCACTTT. The encoded protein is CASGSYNSPLHF.

The rearrangement uses TRBV6-5 and TRBJ2-7; D remains unclear. The germline V and J ends were trimmed by 8 bases and 3 bases, with 20 bases remaining between them. This CDR3 contains 15 residues. The germline V gene has CDR1 MNHEY and CDR2 SVGAGI. CDR3 in amino acids: CASATPRKANYEQYF. CDR3 DNA sequence: TGTGCCAGCGCCACCCCCCGGAAGGCCAACTACGAGCAGTACTTC.

The genes are TRBV6-1 and TRBJ2-2, with a weak D call TRBD2 (5 bases). This CDR3 is 16 amino acids long. Trimming took off 4 bases at V and 5 bases at J, with 17 bases between the two ends. Looked up from germline, CDR1 is MNHNS and CDR2 is SASEGT. The DNA of the CDR3 is TGTGCCAGCAGTGTCACCCCTCAGTGGGAGACCGGGGAGCTGTTTTTT. This codes for CASSVTPQWETGELFF.

V gene TRBV9 combines with J gene TRBJ1-3; D unclear. The CDR3 covers 14 residues. Germline-derived CDR1 and CDR2 are SGDLS and YYNGEE. The ends were cut back, 0 bases at V and 0 bases at J, with 4 bases in the middle. The CDR3 nucleotides are TGTGCCAGCAGCGTAGACCCCTCTGGAAACACCATATATTTT. This codes for CASSVDPSGNTIYF.

This chain joins TRBV7-2 and TRBJ1-6; tentative D call: TRBD1 (5 bases). The CDR3 is 14 residues long. Germline V gives CDR1 SGHTA, CDR2 FQGNSA. Trimming stripped 6 bases from V and 5 bases from J, with 11 bases between. The CDR3 here is CASRPGYDNSPLHF. CDR3 DNA sequence: TGTGCCAGCAGGCCAGGGTATGATAATTCACCCCTCCACTTT.